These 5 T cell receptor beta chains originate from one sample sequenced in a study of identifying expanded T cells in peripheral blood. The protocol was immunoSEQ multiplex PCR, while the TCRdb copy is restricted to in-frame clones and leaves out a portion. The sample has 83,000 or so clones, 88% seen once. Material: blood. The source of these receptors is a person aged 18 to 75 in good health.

The CDR3 protein is CASSEEGGVGYGYTF. CDR3 coding DNA: TGTGCCAGCAGTGAAGAAGGGGGCGTAGGCTATGGCTACACCTTC. The chain is built from TRBV6-4 and TRBJ1-2, with 7 bases lining up with TRBD1. This CDR3 is built from 15 residues. The germline V gene has CDR1 MRHNA and CDR2 SNTAGT. V trimming: 3 bases; J trimming: 4 bases; junction bases outside the gene matches: 8.

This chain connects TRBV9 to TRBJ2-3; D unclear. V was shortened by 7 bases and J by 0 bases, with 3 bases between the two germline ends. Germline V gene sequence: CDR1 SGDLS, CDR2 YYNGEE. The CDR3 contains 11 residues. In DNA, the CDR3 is TGTGCCAGCTCTAGCACAGATACGCAGTATTTT. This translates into CASSSTDTQYF.

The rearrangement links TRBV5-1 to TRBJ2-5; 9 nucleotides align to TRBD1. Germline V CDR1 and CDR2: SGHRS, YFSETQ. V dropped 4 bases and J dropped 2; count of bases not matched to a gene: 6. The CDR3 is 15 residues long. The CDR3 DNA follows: TGCGCCAGCAGCGTACTGGGACAGGGACAAGAGACCCAGTACTTC. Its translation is CASSVLGQGQETQYF.

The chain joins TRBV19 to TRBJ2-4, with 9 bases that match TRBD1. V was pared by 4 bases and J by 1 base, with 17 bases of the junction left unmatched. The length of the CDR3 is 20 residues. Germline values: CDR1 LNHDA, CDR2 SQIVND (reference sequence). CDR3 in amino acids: CASSTVGTGTNLRAKNIQYF. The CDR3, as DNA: TGTGCCAGTAGTACGGTTGGGACAGGGACTAACCTTAGGGCCAAAAACATTCAGTACTTC.

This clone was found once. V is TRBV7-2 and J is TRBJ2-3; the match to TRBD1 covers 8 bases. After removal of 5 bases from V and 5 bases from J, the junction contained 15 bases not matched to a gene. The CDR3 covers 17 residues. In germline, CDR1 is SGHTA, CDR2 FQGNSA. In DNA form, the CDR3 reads TGTGCCAGCAGCCCCGGGTCTCCAGGGGGCCTACTAGATACGCAGTATTTT. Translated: CASSPGSPGGLLDTQYF.